This entry describes one T cell receptor beta chain. Its specificity is not known. Only in-frame clones appear in the TCRdb table, and some are missing; sequencing was by immunoSEQ multiplex PCR. The repertoire has some 10,000 clones, approximately 78% of them found once; the top ten carry less than 0.5%. The source of the sample is a study of follicular helper T cells after annual influenza vaccination. Germline V gene lookup returns CDR1 MNHNS and CDR2 SASEGT. V gave up 9 bases and J gave up 4 bases, with 10 bases separating them. CDR3 size: 11 residues. The time point: 2015-2016 season, 7 days after influenza vaccination. Points from the study as a whole: Successive annual vaccinations recalled a recurrent oligoclonal ICOS+CD38+ cTfh response with influenza-specific clonotypes.

The source was CXCR5+ CD38- circulating T follicular helper cells from blood, collected 7 days after influenza vaccination. Noted subset: circulating Tfh, non-naive CD4+CXCR5+PD-1+ (ICOS+CD38+ or ICOS-CD38-). The receptor's source is an adult who received the influenza vaccine. The rearrangement uses TRBV6-1 and TRBJ2-7; D remains unclear. The CDR3 sequence: CARIGTYEQYF. For the CDR3, the DNA is TGTGCCAGGATCGGAACGTACGAGCAGTACTTC.